The clone carrying this T cell receptor beta chain occurred many times. This sample stems from a study of T-cell reconstitution after alpha-beta-depleted transplantation in children. Unmatched junction bases numbered 4, after V lost 0 bases and J lost 10 bases. The CDR3 sequence is 13 residues long. Germline lookup yields CDR1 DFQATT and CDR2 SNEGSKA (reference sequence). This sample's TCRbeta library carried unique molecular identifier barcodes. TCRdb independently ran MiXCR on the PCR reads; one entry per CDR3 protein. The data show fewer than 750,000 distinct CDR3 sequences, roughly 23% seen once. Sequencing used PBMCs, mostly from graft donor cells, obtained 360 days after TCRalphabeta/CD19-depleted stem cell transplant. V and J are TRBV20-1 and TRBJ2-1; the match to TRBD2 covers 9 bases. The receptor was isolated from a boy under two years old who had a stem cell transplant for acute myeloid leukemia, so the T cells may come from the graft donor. DNA of the CDR3: TGCAGTGCTAGAGAAGGGACTAGCCCCGAGCAGTTCTTC. As protein: CSAREGTSPEQFF.